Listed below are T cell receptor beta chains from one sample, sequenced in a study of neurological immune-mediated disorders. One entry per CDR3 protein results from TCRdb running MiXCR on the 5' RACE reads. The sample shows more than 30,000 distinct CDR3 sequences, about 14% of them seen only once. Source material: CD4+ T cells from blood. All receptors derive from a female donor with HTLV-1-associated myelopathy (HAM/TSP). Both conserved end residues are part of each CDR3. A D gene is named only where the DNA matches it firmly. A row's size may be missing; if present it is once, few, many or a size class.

CDR3: CASSERDEQYF; DNA: TGTGCCAGCAGTGAACGGGACGAGCAGTACTTC; J: TRBJ2-7; V: TRBV2; size: many; length: 11; D: -
CDR3: CASSYDRYEQYF; DNA: TGTGCCAGCAGTTACGACAGATACGAGCAGTACTTC; J: TRBJ2-7; V: TRBV6-5; size: many; length: 12; D: -
CDR3: CSARDSSTEYAYTF; DNA: TGCAGTGCTAGAGATAGTAGTACGGAGTATGCCTACACCTTC; J: TRBJ1-2; V: TRBV20-1; size: many; length: 14; D: -
CDR3: CASSLAGAGGLHF; DNA: TGTGCCAGCAGCTTAGCGGGGGCGGGAGGCCTCCACTTT; J: TRBJ1-6; V: TRBV7-9; size: many; length: 13; D: -
CDR3: CASSLTGGVDEQFF; DNA: TGTGCCAGCAGTTTGACTGGAGGGGTGGATGAGCAGTTCTTC; J: TRBJ2-1; V: TRBV6-2/TRBV6-3; size: many; length: 14; D: -
CDR3: CASSPPWLAGGRKVGELFF; DNA: TGCGCCAGCAGCCCTCCATGGCTAGCGGGGGGGCGGAAGGTTGGGGAGCTGTTTTTT; J: TRBJ2-2; V: TRBV4-1; size: many; length: 19; D: TRBD2
CDR3: CASSLGPNNEQFF; DNA: TGTGCCAGCAGCTTGGGCCCCAACAATGAGCAGTTCTTC; J: TRBJ2-1; V: TRBV7-3; size: many; length: 13; D: -
CDR3: CASSLLEGTSGREQYF; DNA: TGCGCCAGCAGCTTGTTAGAGGGGACCTCCGGGCGCGAGCAGTACTTC; J: TRBJ2-7; V: TRBV5-1; size: medium-sized; length: 16; D: -
CDR3: CASSLVLAGGPGVANVLTF; DNA: TGTGCCAGCAGCTTAGTACTAGCGGGGGGGCCGGGGGTGGCCAACGTCCTGACTTTC; J: TRBJ2-6; V: TRBV7-2; size: few; length: 19; D: TRBD2
CDR3: CASSLVSGFKNIQYF; DNA: TGTGCCAGCAGCTTGGTCTCAGGGTTCAAAAACATTCAGTACTTC; J: TRBJ2-4; V: TRBV7-2; size: many; length: 15; D: -
CDR3: CASSLGIGNIQYF; DNA: TGCGCCAGCAGCTTGGGGATAGGAAACATTCAGTACTTC; J: TRBJ2-4; V: TRBV5-1; size: many; length: 13; D: -
CDR3: CASGSQWPWGEQYF; DNA: TGTGCTAGTGGATCACAGTGGCCTTGGGGCGAGCAGTACTTC; J: TRBJ2-7; V: TRBV12-5; size: many; length: 14; D: -
CDR3: CASSLERQLNQPQHF; DNA: TGTGCCAGCAGCTTAGAGCGGCAGCTCAATCAGCCCCAGCATTTT; J: TRBJ1-5; V: TRBV7-2; size: many; length: 15; D: -
CDR3: CASSFTQNTEAFF; DNA: TGTGCCAGCAGCTTTACACAGAACACTGAAGCTTTCTTT; J: TRBJ1-1; V: TRBV7-3; size: many; length: 13; D: -
CDR3: CASRLRSGGTEAFF; DNA: TGTGCCAGCAGACTCAGGAGTGGGGGGACTGAAGCTTTCTTT; J: TRBJ1-1; V: TRBV2; size: many; length: 14; D: -
CDR3: CSVGRGETRNEQFF; DNA: TGCAGCGTTGGTCGCGGGGAGACCAGGAATGAGCAGTTCTTC; J: TRBJ2-1; V: TRBV29-1; size: -; length: 14; D: -
CDR3: CASSQAPGQGSTDTQYF; DNA: TGCGCCAGCAGCCAGGCGCCGGGACAGGGTTCGACAGATACGCAGTATTTT; J: TRBJ2-3; V: TRBV5-1; size: many; length: 17; D: TRBD1
CDR3: CSARDSGQGTVSSPLHF; DNA: TGCAGTGCTAGAGATTCGGGACAGGGAACCGTTAGTTCACCCCTCCACTTT; J: TRBJ1-6; V: TRBV20-1; size: many; length: 17; D: TRBD1
CDR3: CASSLYRANQETQYF; DNA: TGTGCCAGCAGCTTATATCGAGCCAATCAAGAGACCCAGTACTTC; J: TRBJ2-5; V: TRBV7-2; size: many; length: 15; D: -
CDR3: CASSLLSLIGGTIGELFF; DNA: TGTGCCAGCAGCTTATTGAGTTTGATTGGGGGGACTATCGGGGAGCTGTTTTTT; J: TRBJ2-2; V: TRBV7-8; size: many; length: 18; D: TRBD2
CDR3: CASSQGSVRGLNQPQHF; DNA: TGCGCCAGCAGCCAAGGTTCTGTCAGGGGGCTCAATCAGCCCCAGCATTTT; J: TRBJ1-5; V: TRBV4-1; size: many; length: 17; D: TRBD1
CDR3: CASRPKAGAHGYTF; DNA: TGCGCCAGCAGACCCAAGGCGGGGGCGCACGGCTACACCTTC; J: TRBJ1-2; V: TRBV5-1; size: many; length: 14; D: -
CDR3: CASSESPLGAWETQYF; DNA: TGCGCCAGCAGTGAATCGCCTCTGGGGGCATGGGAGACCCAGTACTTC; J: TRBJ2-5; V: TRBV10-1; size: many; length: 16; D: -
CDR3: CASSPASEETQYF; DNA: TGTGCCAGCAGCCCCGCAAGCGAAGAGACCCAGTACTTC; J: TRBJ2-5; V: TRBV7-2; size: medium-sized; length: 13; D: -
CDR3: CASSHDRESWYF; DNA: TGTGCCAGCAGTCACGACAGGGAAAGTTGGTACTTC; J: TRBJ2-5; V: TRBV6-5; size: many; length: 12; D: TRBD1